Below, one T cell receptor beta chain is given with its context. As originally analysed: Amplifying reference gene primers gave estimates of nucleated cell counts. Libraries were prepared by immunoSEQ multiplex PCR; TCRdb keeps only in-frame clonotypes and omits some of them. V, J and clone size are taken as reported in that table, and D and trimming were inferred from the DNA itself. The data show around 200,000 clones, 80% to 90% seen once. This entry belongs to a study of blood T cell repertoires in COVID-19. Trimming cost V 4 bases and J 2 bases, with 13 bases left between them. CDR1 is SGHRS, CDR2 YFSETQ, per germline. This CDR3 spans 16 amino acids.

The sequence was collected from a woman aged 18-35 years who had recovered from COVID-19. The V gene is TRBV5-1, the J gene TRBJ2-6, with D possibly TRBD1 on 6 matching bases. The sequencing input was peripheral blood. As DNA, the CDR3 is TGCGCCAGCAGCCTTACAGGGACGGCTGGGGCCAACGTCCTGACTTTC. Its protein is CASSLTGTAGANVLTF.